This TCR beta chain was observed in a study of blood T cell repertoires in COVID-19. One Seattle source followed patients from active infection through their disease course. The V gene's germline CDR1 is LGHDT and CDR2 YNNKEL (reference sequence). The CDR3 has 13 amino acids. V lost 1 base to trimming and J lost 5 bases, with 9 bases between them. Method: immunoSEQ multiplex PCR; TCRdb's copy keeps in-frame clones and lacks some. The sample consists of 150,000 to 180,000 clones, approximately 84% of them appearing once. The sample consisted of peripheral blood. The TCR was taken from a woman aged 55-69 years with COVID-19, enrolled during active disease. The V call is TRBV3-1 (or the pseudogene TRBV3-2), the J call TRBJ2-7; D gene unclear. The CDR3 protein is CASSQVGANEQYF. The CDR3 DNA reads TGTGCCAGCAGCCAAGTTGGAGCGAACGAGCAGTACTTC.